The T cell receptor (beta chain) under discussion was sequenced for a study of blood T cell repertoires in COVID-19. Study in general: Acute-phase and convalescent COVID-19 samples originated in the United States, Italy and Spain. PBMCs, B-cell-depleted T cells, or T cells provided the cDNA or gDNA that made up the material.

Per germline, CDR1 ENHRY and CDR2 SYGVKD. This CDR3 is 12 amino acids long. Trimming cost V 6 bases and J 3 bases; bases outside gene matches: 1. Original processing notes: Using reference gene primer amplification, nucleated cell counts were estimated. Sequencing was performed with immunoSEQ multiplex PCR; in TCRdb, only in-frame clones are kept and a portion is missing. V, J and clone size were drawn from that table, and D and trimming were deduced from the DNA. The table records 90,000 to 100,000 clones, about 80% of them present only once. Sequenced: peripheral blood. This clonotype was sampled from a man between 65 and 85 years old with acute or convalescent COVID-19. The V gene is TRBV10-3, the J gene TRBJ2-7, with 8 bases identical to TRBD1. CDR3 DNA: TGTGCCATCAGGACAGGGGACTACGAGCAGTACTTC. Protein product: CAIRTGDYEQYF.